What follows are 24 T cell receptor beta chains derived from one specimen sequenced in a study of regulatory T cells in long-lasting Graves disease (dated by TCRdb to 2020 to 2023). The method was multiplex PCR. TCRdb records Illumina HiSeq 4000 as the sequencer. To build TCR beta libraries, CDR3 regions were amplified by Arm-PCR using iRepertoire HTBI primers. Clones were called with MiXCR by TCRdb after fastp trimmed the public reads at Q25, and only in-frame beta chains were retained. Merged by CDR3 protein, the rows form single entries marked with the most common genes and DNA. Across this sample there are around 300,000 distinct CDR3 sequences, with around a fifth seen only once. The leading ten clones occupy just over 55% of the sample. In the paper's terms, the time point label means: persistent/refractory GD, antithyroid drugs over 5 years with positive TRAb. For both TCR sequencing and RNA sequencing, RNA was extracted from PBMCs in TRIzol.

Material: peripheral blood mononuclear cells (PBMCs), obtained when the disease was refractory, from a patient treated with antithyroid drugs. The receptors shown here come from a female donor with Graves disease.

A few counts support this clonotype. The chain couples TRBV28 to TRBJ2-7; the match to TRBD2 covers 9 bases. Trimming at V came to 6 bases and at J to 6 bases, leaving 6 bases not matched to a gene. The CDR3 consists of 13 residues. Germline assignment: CDR1 MDHEN and CDR2 SYDVKM. The CDR3 protein is CASSPVAGVEQYF. CDR3 coding DNA: TGTGCCAGCAGCCCCGTAGCGGGAGTCGAGCAGTACTTC.

The V gene is TRBV14, the J gene TRBJ2-1; the D gene is possibly TRBD2 (6 bases). The length of the CDR3 is 13 residues. V was shortened by 2 bases and J by 10 bases, with 12 bases between the two germline ends. Germline V gene lookup returns CDR1 SGHDN and CDR2 FVKESK. Here the CDR3 reads CASSQRLGVEQFF. DNA for the CDR3: TGTGCCAGCAGCCAACGACTAGGAGTCGAGCAGTTCTTC.

This clonotype showed up many times. J is TRBJ1-1 and V is TRBV7-2; 7 positions match TRBD1. The V gene's germline CDR1 is SGHTA and CDR2 FQGNSA. Losses at the gene ends were 5 bases for V and 2 bases for J; bases not matched to a gene: 5. The CDR3 loop spans 14 amino acids. The chain's CDR3 is CASSVTGLNTEAFF. CDR3 DNA sequence: TGTGCCAGCAGCGTGACAGGGCTTAACACTGAAGCTTTCTTT.

This clonotype was detected a few times. The DNA of the CDR3 is TGCGCCAGCAGCCAAGATTCGTGGATCACCAGAAACACCATATATTTT. Its translation is CASSQDSWITRNTIYF. The chain has TRBV4-3 and TRBJ1-3, with D unclear. The CDR3 extends over 16 amino acids. Germline CDR1 reads LGHNA; CDR2 reads YSLEER. V shed 0 bases and J shed 5 bases, with 14 bases lying between them.

This clonotype was counted only a few times. In DNA form, the CDR3 reads TGCAGTGCTAGAGGGGGGGAGGGGGAGACCCAGTACTTC. Protein: CSARGGEGETQYF. The chain has TRBV20-1 and TRBJ2-5, with 7 bases that match TRBD2. Germline loops: CDR1 DFQATT, CDR2 SNEGSKA (reference sequence). J lost 5 bases, V lost 1 base, and 4 bases had no gene match. The CDR3 has 13 amino acids.

This clonotype showed up many times. The chain is built from TRBV18 and TRBJ2-1; 10 bases align to TRBD2. The J segment lost 4 bases and the V segment lost 7 bases, leaving 4 bases of the junction unmatched. In germline, CDR1 is KGHSH, CDR2 LQKENI. The CDR3 runs 14 residues. CDR3 protein: CASYGTSAYNEQFF. In DNA form, the CDR3 reads TGTGCCAGCTACGGGACTAGCGCGTACAATGAGCAGTTCTTC. The full variable domain, rest sourced from reference TRBV18 and TRBJ2-1, is NAGVMQNPRHLVRRRGQEARLRCSPMKGHSHVYWYRQLPEEGLKFMVYLQKENIIDESGMPKERFSAEFPKEGPSILRIQQVVRGDSAAYFCASYGTSAYNEQFFGPGTRLTVL.

This clonotype was found once. V and J are TRBV15 and TRBJ2-7, with D perhaps TRBD2 (5 bases). The CDR3 contains 16 residues. Germline V CDR1 and CDR2: LNHNV, YYDKDF (reference sequence). V was cut by 2 bases and J by 0 bases, with 14 bases left in between. The CDR3 coding sequence is TGTGCCACCAGCAGATCCGGAGGCTCGACCTCCTACGAGCAGTACTTC. Its translation: CATSRSGGSTSYEQYF.

J is TRBJ2-1 and V is TRBV20-1, with 12 bases aligning to TRBD2. With V trimmed by 5 bases and J by 4 bases, 9 bases remained unmatched. CDR3 size: 16 residues. Germline CDR1 is DFQATT and CDR2 is SNEGSKA (reference sequence). The CDR3 coding sequence is TGCAGTGCTGCTAGCGGGAGGGCCGGGGCTTACAATGAGCAGTTCTTC. Protein: CSAASGRAGAYNEQFF.

Many counts were recorded for this clonotype. The CDR3 protein is CAWGTGDGELFF. CDR3 DNA: TGTGCCTGGGGGACAGGTGACGGGGAGCTGTTTTTT. The chain combines TRBV30 with TRBJ2-2, with 8 nucleotides matching TRBD1. V shed 5 bases, J shed 7 bases, and the junction held 3 bases outside the gene matches. CDR3 length: 12 amino acids. Germline assignment: CDR1 GTSNPN and CDR2 SVGIG (reference sequence).

A few counts support this clonotype. A much larger clone is a single base away; this may be a read error. The chain carries TRBV14 and TRBJ1-2; D unresolved. CDR3 length: 12 residues. Germline lookup yields CDR1 SGHDN and CDR2 FVKESK. Deletions cut 2 bases from V and 1 base from J, with 2 bases between. CDR3 DNA sequence: TGTGCCAGCAGCCAAAATAACTATGGCTACACCTTC. Its translation is CASSQNNYGYTF.

The CDR3 region has the DNA TGTGCCACCAGACAGGGGCCGGGAAACACCATATATTTT. This sequence encodes CATRQGPGNTIYF. The chain carries TRBV10-3 and TRBJ1-3; 8 nucleotides agree with TRBD1. The trim removed 10 bases at V and 4 bases at J, leaving 6 bases unmatched. CDR1 and CDR2 from the germline V gene are ENHRY and SYGVKD. This CDR3 spans 13 amino acids.

This clonotype was recorded at least ten times. The chain couples TRBV28 to TRBJ1-5; no clear D. CDR1 and CDR2 from the germline V gene are MDHEN and SYDVKM. Between the trimmed V and J ends, which lost 4 bases and 3 bases, there was a span of 10 bases. The CDR3 runs 14 residues. The CDR3 loop reads CASSWRGDNQPQHF. The CDR3 DNA reads as TGTGCCAGCAGTTGGCGGGGAGACAATCAGCCCCAGCATTTT.

This clonotype appeared a few times. The genes are TRBV5-6 and TRBJ2-7; 8 bases agree with TRBD2. Trimming at V came to 3 bases and at J to 3 bases, leaving 8 bases not matched to a gene. CDR1 SGHDT and CDR2 YYEEEE come from the germline V gene. The CDR3 consists of 15 residues. The CDR3 protein is CASSSYAGTSYEQYF. The DNA for the CDR3 is TGTGCCAGCAGCTCTTACGCTGGGACTAGCTACGAGCAGTACTTC.

This clonotype appeared many times. The CDR3 DNA follows: TGTGCCAGCAGCTTAGTATTCGGGACAGGTGGCTCCTACAATGAGCAGTTCTTC. This sequence encodes CASSLVFGTGGSYNEQFF. The J gene is TRBJ2-1, the V gene TRBV11-2; 8 bases are shared with TRBD1. Germline V gene lookup returns CDR1 SGHAT and CDR2 FQNNGV. This CDR3 contains 18 residues. The J segment lost 0 bases and the V segment lost 1 base, leaving 8 bases of the junction unmatched.

The genes are TRBV6-1 and TRBJ2-7; a possible D gene is TRBD1 (5 bases). The CDR3 runs 13 residues. Germline CDR1 is MNHNS and CDR2 is SASEGT. The V gene lost 6 bases and the J gene lost 4 bases, with 13 bases spanning the gap. CDR3: CASSREVEYEQYF. Written as DNA, the CDR3 is TGTGCCAGCAGCAGGGAAGTTGAGTACGAGCAGTACTTC.

The chain recombines TRBV19 with TRBJ2-1, with TRBD1 matching 9 bases. The CDR3 is 15 amino acids. Germline loops: CDR1 LNHDA, CDR2 SQIVND (reference sequence). J lost 6 bases, V lost 6 bases, and 9 bases had no gene match. The CDR3 region is CASRSGTGFGNEQFF. CDR3 in DNA: TGTGCCAGTAGATCCGGGACAGGGTTCGGCAATGAGCAGTTCTTC. Based on the CDR3 plus reference TRBV19 and TRBJ2-1, the full variable domain is DGGITQSPKYLFRKEGQNVTLSCEQNLNHDAMYWYRQDPGQGLRLIYYSQIVNDFQKGDIAEGYSVSREKKESFPLTVTSAQKNPTAFYLCASRSGTGFGNEQFFGPGTRLTVL.

For this clonotype: Relative to the germline gene, one junction end is altered; a read error may explain this. The V gene is TRBV11-2, the J gene TRBJ2-7; 7 positions agree with TRBD1. The CDR3 covers 13 residues. Germline CDR1 and CDR2: SGHAT and FQNNGV. Here the CDR3 DNA reads TGTGCCACCGAGGGCAGGGGGTCCTACAAGCAGTACTTC. This encodes CATEGRGSYKQYF.

This clonotype was detected many times. The chain joins TRBV18 to TRBJ1-2; tentatively, D is TRBD1 (5 bases). Trimming stripped 2 bases from V and 7 bases from J, with 14 bases between. The germline gives CDR1 KGHSH, CDR2 LQKENI. There are 14 residues in the CDR3. CDR3 sequence reads: CASSPEGSFAGYTF. DNA for the CDR3: TGTGCCAGCTCACCAGAGGGGTCCTTCGCTGGCTACACCTTC.

The chain couples TRBV7-2 to TRBJ2-1; D is ambiguous. V was shortened by 1 base and J by 15 bases, with 13 bases between the two germline ends. The CDR3 is 12 residues long. CDR1 and CDR2 (germline): SGHTA, FQGNSA. CDR3: CASSLGPSLMFF. CDR3 DNA: TGTGCCAGCAGCTTAGGCCCCTCGCTGATGTTCTTC.

With respect to this clonotype: A read error may explain this, as a much larger clone is one base away. V usage is TRBV28 and J usage is TRBJ2-1, with a possible D match to TRBD2 (6 bases). Deletions cut 5 bases from V and 13 bases from J, with 15 bases between. The CDR3 contains 12 residues. Germline V lookup: CDR1 MDHEN, CDR2 SYDVKM. Here the CDR3 DNA reads TGTGCCAGCAGTACCCCTCGGGGGAGACAGTTCTTC. Translating gives CASSTPRGRQFF.

This clonotype was observed once. The V and J genes are TRBV6-1 and TRBJ1-1; possibly TRBD1 for D (6 bases). The CDR3 totals 17 residues. Germline loops: CDR1 MNHNS, CDR2 SASEGT. Between the trimmed V and J ends, which lost 5 bases and 3 bases, there was a span of 22 bases. The CDR3 coding sequence is TGTGCCAGCAGTCTCTTCCAGGGGAGGGGTGAGGACACTGAAGCTTTCTTT. Amino acids: CASSLFQGRGEDTEAFF.

This clonotype was seen more than once but under ten times. The chain joins TRBV7-3 to TRBJ2-2; TRBD2 agrees at 11 bases. The CDR3 length is 17 residues. Germline V gene lookup returns CDR1 SGHTA and CDR2 FQGTGA. J gave up 2 bases and V 2 bases, and 4 bases lay outside the gene matches. CDR3 bases: TGTGCCAGCAGCTTATCGGGACTAGCGGCCAACACCGGGGAGCTGTTTTTT. Translating it yields CASSLSGLAANTGELFF.

In the case of this clonotype: A much larger clone differs by one base, so this may be a read error. CDR3 nucleotide sequence: TGCAGTGCCAAGCCTCTTAGCGGGAGGGGAGAGACCCAGTACTTC. Translation gives CSAKPLSGRGETQYF. The J gene is TRBJ2-5, the V gene TRBV20-1; 11 nucleotides agree with TRBD2. This CDR3 spans 15 amino acids. Germline V CDR1 and CDR2: DFQATT, SNEGSKA (reference sequence). The V segment lost 6 bases and the J segment 4 bases; nucleotides outside the gene matches: 10.

This chain uses TRBV12-3 or TRBV12-4 with TRBJ1-2, with D hard to call. This CDR3 contains 14 residues. With 6 bases removed from V and 1 base from J, the gap between germline ends came to 12 bases. DNA of the CDR3: TGTGCCAGCAGCCTGTTCCGCGGTAACTATGGCTACACCTTC. It specifies CASSLFRGNYGYTF.